Presented here are 31 T cell receptor beta chains from one specimen sequenced in a study of OX40 agonist ivuxolimab in advanced cancers. The assay was immunoSEQ multiplex PCR, and TCRdb's table has in-frame clones only and misses some. The sample lists over 50,000 clones; about 90% were seen once. The sequenced sample was CD4+ or CD8+ T cells sorted from blood, obtained in a trial of the OX40 agonist ivuxolimab. These receptor sequences come from an adult with an advanced solid tumor such as melanoma, head and neck, liver or kidney cancer.

This clone appeared a single time. This chain links TRBV9 with TRBJ2-2; possible D gene TRBD1, 6 bases. Germline V CDR1 and CDR2: SGDLS, YYNGEE. CDR3 length equals 15 residues. V lost 0 bases to trimming and J lost 4 bases, with 10 bases between them. Written as DNA, the CDR3 is TGTGCCAGCAGCGTAGGAGGGGGTACCACCGGGGAGCTGTTTTTT. Translating it yields CASSVGGGTTGELFF.

The CDR3: CASKVKGTGRNIQYF. The CDR3 coding sequence is TGTGCCAGTAAGGTAAAGGGGACAGGGAGGAACATTCAGTACTTC. The chain employs TRBV19 and TRBJ2-4, with 9 nucleotides matching TRBD1. The CDR3 runs 15 residues. The V segment lost 7 bases and the J segment 7 bases; nucleotides outside the gene matches: 11. From germline, CDR1 is LNHDA and CDR2 SQIVND (reference sequence).

Only a few counts were recorded for this clone. The chain employs TRBV14 and TRBJ1-1; D is uncertain. CDR3 length equals 13 residues. Germline V CDR1 and CDR2: SGHDN, FVKESK. Trimming pared 4 bases from V and 1 base from J, leaving 7 bases between. The CDR3 nucleotides read TGTGCCAGCAGCCTTACACCGAACACTGAAGCTTTCTTT. Residues: CASSLTPNTEAFF.

The rearrangement uses TRBV7-6 and TRBJ2-1; 9 nucleotides match TRBD2. CDR1 and CDR2 (germline): SGHVS, FNYEAQ. CDR3 length: 15 amino acids. Unmatched junction bases numbered 3, after V lost 1 base and J lost 5 bases. The CDR3 coding sequence is TGTGCCAGCAGCTTAGACCTAGCGGGGAACAATGAGCAGTTCTTC. Amino acids: CASSLDLAGNNEQFF.

This rearrangement joins TRBV19 to TRBJ2-3; weak D call: TRBD2 (6 bases). CDR1 and CDR2 (germline): LNHDA, SQIVND (reference sequence). Trimming cost V 7 bases and J 6 bases, with 8 bases left between them. There are 11 residues in the CDR3. The CDR3 nucleotides are TGTGCCAGTATCCGGGGGGATACGCAGTATTTT. It translates to CASIRGDTQYF.

This sequence joins TRBV30 and TRBJ2-1; perhaps TRBD2 as D (5 bases). The V and J ends lost 8 bases and 1 base respectively, with 12 bases between them. There are 13 residues in the CDR3. The germline V gene has CDR1 GTSNPN and CDR2 SVGIG (reference sequence). The CDR3 DNA is TGTGCCGGGCGGGCGTCTTCCTACAATGAGCAGTTCTTC. As protein: CAGRASSYNEQFF.

The genes are TRBV10-1 and TRBJ2-7; unclear D gene. V was cut by 4 bases and J by 2 bases, with 9 bases left in between. Per the germline V gene, CDR1 is WNHNN and CDR2 is SYGVQD (reference sequence). CDR3 length equals 13 residues. In DNA, the CDR3 is TGCGCCAGCAGTGGCAGCAGTGCCTACGAGCAGTACTTC. It yields the protein CASSGSSAYEQYF.

The chain has TRBV19 and TRBJ2-5; perhaps TRBD2 as D (6 bases). V lost 4 bases and J lost 1, with 13 bases in between. The CDR3 is 15 residues long. CDR1 and CDR2 (germline): LNHDA, SQIVND (reference sequence). The CDR3 coding sequence is TGTGCCAGTAGTAGGGGCGGGACCTTCCAAGAGACCCAGTACTTC. Protein product: CASSRGGTFQETQYF. Full variable domain (remainder filled in from reference TRBV19 and TRBJ2-5): DGGITQSPKYLFRKEGQNVTLSCEQNLNHDAMYWYRQDPGQGLRLIYYSQIVNDFQKGDIAEGYSVSREKKESFPLTVTSAQKNPTAFYLCASSRGGTFQETQYFGPGTRLLVL.

This clone is a singleton in its sample. CDR3 nucleotide sequence: TGTGCCAGCAGCTTGGAGTCGGGCAATCAGCCCCAGCATTTT. Translating gives CASSLESGNQPQHF. V is TRBV5-5 and J is TRBJ1-5; D gene ambiguous. The CDR3 contains 14 residues. V gave up 0 bases and J gave up 2 bases, with 6 bases separating them. From germline, CDR1 is SGHKS and CDR2 YYEKEE (reference sequence). Filled out from reference TRBV5-5 and TRBJ1-5, the complete variable domain reads DAGVTQSPTHLIKTRGQQVTLRCSPISGHKSVSWYQQVLGQGPQFIFQYYEKEERGRGNFPDRFSARQFPNYSSELNVNALLLGDSALYLCASSLESGNQPQHFGDGTRLSIL.

V and J are TRBV6-5 and TRBJ1-5; 7 bases line up with TRBD1. Trimming removed 2 bases from V and 6 bases from J; junction bases left unmatched: 4. In germline, CDR1 is MNHEY, CDR2 SVGAGI. The CDR3 consists of 14 residues. The CDR3 spells CASSYRTGFQPQHF. In DNA form, the CDR3 reads TGTGCCAGCAGTTACAGGACAGGCTTTCAGCCCCAGCATTTT.

V and J are TRBV29-1 and TRBJ2-3; 7 positions agree with TRBD2. Germline CDR1 reads SQVTM; CDR2 reads ANQGSEA. Unmatched junction bases numbered 6, after V lost 1 base and J lost 5 bases. This CDR3 is built from 14 residues. The CDR3 reads CSVEGSREGDTQYF. For the CDR3, the DNA is TGCAGCGTTGAAGGCTCCAGGGAGGGAGATACGCAGTATTTT.

This chain uses TRBV27 with TRBJ2-3; the match to TRBD1 covers 8 bases. CDR3 length: 14 residues. Germline assignment: CDR1 MNHEY and CDR2 SMNVEV (reference sequence). V was pared by 6 bases and J by 7 bases, with 9 bases of the junction left unmatched. This chain's CDR3 is CASSRQGPQHTQYF. CDR3 DNA: TGTGCCAGCAGCCGACAGGGGCCGCAACATACGCAGTATTTT.

The rearrangement links TRBV7-6 to TRBJ2-1, with TRBD2 as a possible D gene (6 bases). The germline V and J ends were trimmed by 8 bases and 5 bases, with 13 bases remaining between them. Germline CDR1 and CDR2: SGHVS and FNYEAQ. This CDR3 is built from 13 residues. DNA for the CDR3: TGTGCCAGCTTGGCGGGGCCCCACAATGAGCAGTTCTTC. It codes for CASLAGPHNEQFF.

The rearrangement uses TRBV28 and TRBJ2-4; D possibly matches TRBD1 or TRBD2 (5 bases each). V gave up 2 bases and J gave up 7 bases, with 9 bases separating them. This CDR3 has 13 amino acids. Germline lookup yields CDR1 MDHEN and CDR2 SYDVKM. The DNA of the CDR3 is TGTGCCAGCAGTTTAGATTGGGGGAACATTCAGTACTTC. It translates to CASSLDWGNIQYF.

The genes are TRBV7-8 and TRBJ1-4; TRBD1 matches 11 bases. The CDR3 loop spans 16 amino acids. Germline V lookup: CDR1 SGHVS, CDR2 FQNEAQ. The ends lost 5 bases at V and 7 bases at J; junction bases unmatched: 9. The CDR3 DNA is TGTGCCAGCAGCATTGGGACAGGGGGGGCGTTTGAAAAACTGTTTTTT. Translated: CASSIGTGGAFEKLFF.

This chain uses TRBV9 with TRBJ2-1; either TRBD1 or TRBD2 may fit D (5 bases each). The CDR3 loop spans 16 amino acids. Germline CDR1 reads SGDLS; CDR2 reads YYNGEE. Trimming removed 3 bases from V and 3 bases from J, with 16 bases in between. CDR3 protein: CASSDTGTGYYNEQFF. CDR3 bases: TGTGCCAGCAGCGATACCGGGACGGGATACTACAATGAGCAGTTCTTC.

In DNA, the CDR3 is TGCGCCAGCAGCTCCACCGGGACTGACTACAATGAGCAGTTCTTC. Translating it yields CASSSTGTDYNEQFF. The rearrangement uses TRBV5-1 and TRBJ2-1; D may be TRBD2 (6 bases). V dropped 3 bases and J dropped 3 bases, with 13 bases sitting between them. From germline, CDR1 is SGHRS and CDR2 YFSETQ. The CDR3 has 15 residues.

This clone has only a few counts. The chain uses TRBV29-1 and TRBJ1-1, with no clear D. The V gene's germline CDR1 is SQVTM and CDR2 ANQGSEA. V was pared by 3 bases and J by 4 bases, with 12 bases between. This CDR3 is built from 13 residues. The CDR3 DNA reads as TGCAGCGTTGAGGAAGGGCTTGGCACTGAAGCTTTCTTT. Translated: CSVEEGLGTEAFF.

This chain links TRBV28 with TRBJ2-2; D is possibly TRBD1 or TRBD2 (5 bases each). Germline lookup yields CDR1 MDHEN and CDR2 SYDVKM. V was trimmed by 2 bases and J by 0 bases, leaving 7 bases between them. The CDR3 runs 15 residues. The CDR3 DNA is TGTGCCAGCAGTTTAAGGGGACCGAACACCGGGGAGCTGTTTTTT. This encodes CASSLRGPNTGELFF.

The gene calls are TRBV7-2 and TRBJ2-7, with TRBD1 matching over 8 bases. Germline V CDR1 and CDR2: SGHTA, FQGNSA. The trim removed 0 bases at V and 2 bases at J, leaving 9 bases unmatched. The CDR3 sequence is 17 residues long. CDR3 sequence reads: CASSLALGQGATYEQYF. Here the CDR3 DNA reads TGTGCCAGCAGCTTAGCGCTTGGGCAGGGGGCGACCTACGAGCAGTACTTC.

The rearrangement links TRBV4-1 to TRBJ2-7; 7 bases match TRBD2. CDR1 is MGHRA and CDR2 is YSYEKL in the germline V gene. This CDR3 comprises 13 residues. The ends lost 8 bases at V and 3 bases at J; junction bases unmatched: 7. CDR3 bases: TGCGCCAGCGGACTGGGAGGGAGCTACGAGCAGTACTTC. Its translation: CASGLGGSYEQYF.

The chain recombines TRBV10-2 with TRBJ2-7; 8 nucleotides match TRBD2. Germline V CDR1 and CDR2: WSHSY, SAAADI. Losses at the gene ends were 4 bases for V and 1 base for J; bases not matched to a gene: 9. This CDR3 spans 16 amino acids. The CDR3 nucleotides are TGCGCCAGCAGTGCAGGGAGGACTAGCAGTTCCTACGAGCAGTACTTC. This gives the protein CASSAGRTSSSYEQYF.

The chain uses TRBV30 and TRBJ2-7; 11 nucleotides match TRBD1. The CDR3 runs 14 residues. CDR1 GTSNPN and CDR2 SVGIG come from the germline V gene (reference sequence). V dropped 2 bases and J dropped 4; count of bases not matched to a gene: 4. The CDR3 loop is CAWSWTGGAYEQYF. The CDR3 DNA reads as TGTGCCTGGAGTTGGACAGGGGGCGCATACGAGCAGTACTTC.

The chain employs TRBV13 and TRBJ2-6; 9 bases are a match to TRBD1. Trimming took 5 bases from V and 0 from J; bases not matched to a gene: 8. The germline V gene has CDR1 PRHDT and CDR2 FYEKMQ (reference sequence). This CDR3 contains 18 residues. The CDR3 region has the DNA TGTGCCAGCAGCCCTTGGACAGGGGACAACTCTGGGGCCAACGTCCTGACTTTC. Translation gives CASSPWTGDNSGANVLTF.

J is TRBJ2-7 and V is TRBV27, with 12 positions matching TRBD2. V trimming: 6 bases; J trimming: 3 bases; junction bases outside the gene matches: 6. Per germline, CDR1 MNHEY and CDR2 SMNVEV (reference sequence). This CDR3 is 15 amino acids long. The CDR3 coding sequence is TGTGCCAGCAGACCAGGACTAGCGGGAATCTACGAGCAGTACTTC. Translation: CASRPGLAGIYEQYF.

J is TRBJ2-7 and V is TRBV13, with TRBD1 identical over 10 bases. Germline CDR1 PRHDT, CDR2 FYEKMQ (reference sequence). The CDR3 is 14 amino acids. Losses at the gene ends were 5 bases for V and 5 bases for J; bases not matched to a gene: 6. DNA of the CDR3: TGTGCCAGCAGCCTCGGACAGGGGGGTAACGAGCAGTACTTC. It yields the protein CASSLGQGGNEQYF.

V is TRBV4-1 and J is TRBJ2-7; D unresolved. Germline V CDR1 and CDR2: MGHRA, YSYEKL. Trimming removed 0 bases at V and 0 bases at J, with 12 bases between. The CDR3 has 16 amino acids. The chain's CDR3 is CASSQDRQAPSYEQYF. The CDR3 DNA reads TGCGCCAGCAGCCAAGATCGACAAGCTCCCTCCTACGAGCAGTACTTC.

V usage is TRBV5-1 and J usage is TRBJ2-5; D ambiguous. Germline V gives CDR1 SGHRS, CDR2 YFSETQ. V dropped 0 bases and J dropped 5 bases, with 8 bases sitting between them. The CDR3 runs 13 residues. CDR3 residues: CASSLVGEETQYF. The CDR3, as DNA: TGCGCCAGCAGCTTGGTGGGTGAGGAGACCCAGTACTTC.

This chain uses TRBV10-3 with TRBJ2-3, with D possibly being TRBD1 (6 bases). Trimming stripped 9 bases from V and 1 base from J, with 8 bases between. This CDR3 has 12 amino acids. The germline gives CDR1 ENHRY, CDR2 SYGVKD. CDR3 sequence: CAIRTGTDTQYF. The CDR3 region has the DNA TGTGCCATTAGGACAGGCACAGATACGCAGTATTTT.

This rearrangement joins TRBV19 to TRBJ1-2; D remains unclear. V lost 7 bases to trimming and J lost 4 bases, with 16 bases between them. Germline loops: CDR1 LNHDA, CDR2 SQIVND (reference sequence). The CDR3 runs to 14 residues. This CDR3 reads CASTPAPVGYGYTF. As DNA, the CDR3 is TGTGCCAGTACCCCGGCCCCCGTGGGCTATGGCTACACCTTC. The whole variable domain, remainder taken from reference TRBV19 and TRBJ1-2, is DGGITQSPKYLFRKEGQNVTLSCEQNLNHDAMYWYRQDPGQGLRLIYYSQIVNDFQKGDIAEGYSVSREKKESFPLTVTSAQKNPTAFYLCASTPAPVGYGYTFGSGTRLTVV.

The rearrangement joins TRBV5-1 to TRBJ2-7, with D tentatively TRBD2 (5 bases). Between the trimmed V and J ends, which lost 3 bases and 2 bases, there was a span of 15 bases. The CDR3 spans 15 residues. CDR1 and CDR2 from the germline V gene are SGHRS and YFSETQ. In DNA form, the CDR3 reads TGCGCCAGCAGCTCTACTGGAAGACTAACCTACGAGCAGTACTTC. Its protein is CASSSTGRLTYEQYF. The full variable domain, in which reference TRBV5-1 and TRBJ2-7 provide the parts outside the CDR3, is KAGVTQTPRYLIKTRGQQVTLSCSPISGHRSVSWYQQTPGQGLQFLFEYFSETQRNKGNFPGRFSGRQFSNSRSEMNVSTLELGDSALYLCASSSTGRLTYEQYFGPGTRLTVT.